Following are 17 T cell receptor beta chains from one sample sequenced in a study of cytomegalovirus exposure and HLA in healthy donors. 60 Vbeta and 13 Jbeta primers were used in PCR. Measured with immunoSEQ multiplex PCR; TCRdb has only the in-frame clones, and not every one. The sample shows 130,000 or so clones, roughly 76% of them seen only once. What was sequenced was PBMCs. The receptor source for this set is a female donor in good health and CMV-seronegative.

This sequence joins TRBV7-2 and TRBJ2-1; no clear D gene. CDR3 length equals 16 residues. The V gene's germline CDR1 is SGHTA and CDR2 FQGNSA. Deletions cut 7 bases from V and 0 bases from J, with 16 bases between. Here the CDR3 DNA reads TGTGCCAGCACCTTCTCCCCCTCCCTCTCCTACAATGAGCAGTTCTTC. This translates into CASTFSPSLSYNEQFF. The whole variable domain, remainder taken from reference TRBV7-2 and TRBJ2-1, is GAGVSQSPSNKVTEKGKDVELRCDPISGHTALYWYRQSLGQGLEFLIYFQGNSAPDKSGLPSDRFSAERTGGSVSTLTIQRTQQEDSAVYLCASTFSPSLSYNEQFFGPGTRLTVL.

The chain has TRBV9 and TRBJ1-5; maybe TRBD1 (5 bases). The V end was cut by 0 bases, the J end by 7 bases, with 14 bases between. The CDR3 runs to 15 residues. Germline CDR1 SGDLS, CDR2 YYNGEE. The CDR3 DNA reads TGTGCCAGCAGCGTAGAGGCAGGGTCTTGGCAGCCCCAGCATTTT. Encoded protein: CASSVEAGSWQPQHF.

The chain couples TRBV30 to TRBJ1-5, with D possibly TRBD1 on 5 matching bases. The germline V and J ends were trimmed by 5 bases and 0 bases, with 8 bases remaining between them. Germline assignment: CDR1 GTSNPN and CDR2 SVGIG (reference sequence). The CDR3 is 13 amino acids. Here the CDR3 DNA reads TGTGCCTGGGGACACACTAGCAATCAGCCCCAGCATTTT. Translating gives CAWGHTSNQPQHF.

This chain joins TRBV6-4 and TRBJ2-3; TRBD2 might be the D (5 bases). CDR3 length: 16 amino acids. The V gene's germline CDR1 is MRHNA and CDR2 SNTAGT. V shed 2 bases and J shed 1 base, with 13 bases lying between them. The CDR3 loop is CASSDGSSLRTDTQYF. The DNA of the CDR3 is TGTGCCAGCAGTGACGGGTCTAGCTTGCGCACAGATACGCAGTATTTT.

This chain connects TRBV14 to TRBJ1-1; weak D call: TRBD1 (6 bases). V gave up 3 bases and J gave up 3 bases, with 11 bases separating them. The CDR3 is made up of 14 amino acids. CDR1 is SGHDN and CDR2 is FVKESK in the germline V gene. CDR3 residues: CASSQRTDHTEAFF. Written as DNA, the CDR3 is TGTGCCAGCAGCCAGAGGACAGATCACACTGAAGCTTTCTTT.

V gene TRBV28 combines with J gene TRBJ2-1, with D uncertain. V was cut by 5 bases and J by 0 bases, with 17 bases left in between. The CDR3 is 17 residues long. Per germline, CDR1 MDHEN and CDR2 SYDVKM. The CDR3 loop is CASSPGWRPGSYNEQFF. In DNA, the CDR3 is TGTGCCAGCAGTCCTGGTTGGCGGCCTGGCTCCTACAATGAGCAGTTCTTC.

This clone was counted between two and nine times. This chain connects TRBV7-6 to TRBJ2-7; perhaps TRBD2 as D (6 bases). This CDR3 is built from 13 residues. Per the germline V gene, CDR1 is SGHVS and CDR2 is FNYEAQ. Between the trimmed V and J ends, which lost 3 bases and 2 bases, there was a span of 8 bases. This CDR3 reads CASSLGGPYEQYF. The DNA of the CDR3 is TGTGCCAGCAGCTTGGGAGGACCCTACGAGCAGTACTTC.

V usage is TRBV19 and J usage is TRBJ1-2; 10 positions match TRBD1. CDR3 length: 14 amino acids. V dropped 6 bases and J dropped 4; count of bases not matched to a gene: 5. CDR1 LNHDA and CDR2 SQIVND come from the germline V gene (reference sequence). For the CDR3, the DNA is TGTGCCAGTAGAGGGACAGGGGAAAGCTATGGCTACACCTTC. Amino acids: CASRGTGESYGYTF.

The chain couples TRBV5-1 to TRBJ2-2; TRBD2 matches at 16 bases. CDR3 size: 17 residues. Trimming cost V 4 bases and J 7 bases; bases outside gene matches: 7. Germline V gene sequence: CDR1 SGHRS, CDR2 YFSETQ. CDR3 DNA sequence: TGCGCCAGCAGCCCCCCCGGGACTAGCGGGGGGGGCGGGGAGCTGTTTTTT. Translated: CASSPPGTSGGGGELFF.

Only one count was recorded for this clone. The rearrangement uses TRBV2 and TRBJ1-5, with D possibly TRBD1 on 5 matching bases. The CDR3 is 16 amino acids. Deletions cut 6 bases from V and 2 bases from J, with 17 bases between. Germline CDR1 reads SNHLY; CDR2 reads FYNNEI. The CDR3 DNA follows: TGTGCCAGCAGACCGGGGGGGGACCCTCGCAATCAGCCCCAGCATTTT. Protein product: CASRPGGDPRNQPQHF.

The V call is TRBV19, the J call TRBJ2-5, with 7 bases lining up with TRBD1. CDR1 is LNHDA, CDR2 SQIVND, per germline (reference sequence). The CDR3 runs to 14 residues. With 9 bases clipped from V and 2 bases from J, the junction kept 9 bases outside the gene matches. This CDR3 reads CASSSGTEQETQYF. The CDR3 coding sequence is TGTGCCAGCTCATCCGGGACAGAGCAAGAGACCCAGTACTTC. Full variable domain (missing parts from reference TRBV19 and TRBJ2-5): DGGITQSPKYLFRKEGQNVTLSCEQNLNHDAMYWYRQDPGQGLRLIYYSQIVNDFQKGDIAEGYSVSREKKESFPLTVTSAQKNPTAFYLCASSSGTEQETQYFGPGTRLLVL.

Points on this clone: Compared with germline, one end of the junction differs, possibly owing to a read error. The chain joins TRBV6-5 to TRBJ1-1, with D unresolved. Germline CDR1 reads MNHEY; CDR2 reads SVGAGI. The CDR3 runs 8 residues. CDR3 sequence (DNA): TGTGCCAGCAGCCCCACTATCTTT. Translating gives CASSPTIF.

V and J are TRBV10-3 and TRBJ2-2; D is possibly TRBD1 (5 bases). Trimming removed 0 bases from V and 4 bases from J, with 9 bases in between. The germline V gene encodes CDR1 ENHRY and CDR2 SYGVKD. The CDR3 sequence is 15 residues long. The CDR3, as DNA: TGTGCCATCAGTGAGTCGATCCAGGGCACCGGGGAGCTGTTTTTT. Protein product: CAISESIQGTGELFF.

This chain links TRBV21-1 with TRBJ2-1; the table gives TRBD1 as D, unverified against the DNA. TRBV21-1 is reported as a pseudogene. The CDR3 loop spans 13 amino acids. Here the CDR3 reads CASSKPQKNEQFF. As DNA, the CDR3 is TGTGCCAGCAGCAAACCACAGAAAAATGAGCAGTTCTTC.

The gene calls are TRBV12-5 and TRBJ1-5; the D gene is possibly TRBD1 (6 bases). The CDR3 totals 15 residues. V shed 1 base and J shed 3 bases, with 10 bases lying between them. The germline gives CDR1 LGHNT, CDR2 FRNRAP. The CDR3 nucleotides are TGTGCTAGTGGTTTGGCCTCAGGGGTCAATCAGCCCCAGCATTTT. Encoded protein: CASGLASGVNQPQHF. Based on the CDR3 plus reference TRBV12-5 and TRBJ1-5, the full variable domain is DARVTQTPRHKVTEMGQEVTMRCQPILGHNTVFWYRQTMMQGLELLAYFRNRAPLDDSGMPKDRFSAEMPDATLATLKIQPSEPRDSAVYFCASGLASGVNQPQHFGDGTRLSIL.

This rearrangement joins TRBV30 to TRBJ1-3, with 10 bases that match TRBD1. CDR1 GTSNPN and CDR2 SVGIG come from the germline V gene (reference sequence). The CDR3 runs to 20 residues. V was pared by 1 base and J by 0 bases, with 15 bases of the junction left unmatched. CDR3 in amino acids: CAWSAKRGDRGRGSGNTIYF. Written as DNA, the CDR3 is TGTGCCTGGAGTGCAAAAAGAGGGGACAGGGGTAGGGGCTCTGGAAACACCATATATTTT.

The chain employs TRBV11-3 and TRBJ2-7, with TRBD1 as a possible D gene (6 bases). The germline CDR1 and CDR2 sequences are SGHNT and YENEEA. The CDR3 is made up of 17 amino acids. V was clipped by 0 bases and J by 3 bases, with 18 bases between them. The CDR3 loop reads CASSLDGQRTTHYEQYF. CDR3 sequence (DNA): TGTGCCAGCAGCTTAGACGGACAGCGAACTACCCACTACGAGCAGTACTTC.